The rows below give T cell receptor beta chains drawn from one sample of a study of OX40 agonist ivuxolimab in advanced cancers. Sequencing was performed with immunoSEQ multiplex PCR; in TCRdb, only in-frame clones are kept and a portion is missing. The sample includes some 86,000 clones, approximately 85% of them seen just once. This sample comprised CD4+ or CD8+ T cells sorted from blood, obtained in a trial of the OX40 agonist ivuxolimab. The receptors stem from an adult with an advanced solid tumor such as melanoma, head and neck, liver or kidney cancer. The CDR3 runs from the conserved cysteine through the conserved F or W. A D gene is named only where the DNA matches it firmly. Not every row has a clone size; where given, it reads once, few, many or a size class.

TRBV9	TRBJ2-5	NA	once	TGTGCCAGCAGCGTAGCTCTTTTGGGTGAGACCCAGTACTTC	CASSVALLGETQYF
TRBV30	TRBJ2-2	TRBD2	NA	TGTGCCTGGAGTGAAATAGCGGGAGAGGAGCTGTTTTTT	CAWSEIAGEELFF
TRBV7-9	TRBJ2-7	NA	few	TGTGCCAGCAGCTTAGACCCGGGGGCGGTGCAGTACTTC	CASSLDPGAVQYF
TRBV19	TRBJ2-3	TRBD1	few	TGTGCCAGTAGTAGTATAGGGACAGGGGGCACAGATACGCAGTATTTT	CASSSIGTGGTDTQYF
TRBV6-1	TRBJ2-7	NA	NA	TGTGCCAGCAGCGTCGACGGGACGAGCTACGAGCAGTACTTC	CASSVDGTSYEQYF
TRBV11-1	TRBJ2-7	NA	NA	TGTGCCAGCAGCCGAAATCAGGGCATCGGGTACGAGCAGTACTTC	CASSRNQGIGYEQYF
TRBV28	TRBJ2-7	TRBD2	NA	TGTGCCAGCACCAACATGGGAGGGCGGGGCGAGCAGTACTTC	CASTNMGGRGEQYF
TRBV6-1	TRBJ2-5	TRBD2	NA	TGTGCCAGCTGTCGGGAGGGCTGGGTAGAGACCCAGTACTTC	CASCREGWVETQYF
TRBV7-9	TRBJ2-1	NA	NA	TGTGCCAGCAGCGACCCCTGGGGTGAGCAGTTCTTC	CASSDPWGEQFF
TRBV10-2	TRBJ2-1	NA	NA	TGCGCCAGCAGTGCCCTAGCGTACAATGAGCAGTTCTTC	CASSALAYNEQFF
TRBV7-6	TRBJ2-3	TRBD2	once	TGTGCCAGCAGCTTAGCGGGAGGGGTCACAGATACGCAGTATTTT	CASSLAGGVTDTQYF
TRBV11-3	TRBJ1-1	NA	NA	TGTGCCAGCAGCTTAGGGCCCGACACGGATGAAGCTTTCTTT	CASSLGPDTDEAFF
TRBV7-9	TRBJ1-3	TRBD1	once	TGTGCCAGCAGACAGGGGCCACAATACTCTGGAAACACCATATATTTT	CASRQGPQYSGNTIYF
TRBV28	TRBJ2-7	TRBD1	once	TGTGCCAGCAGCCCCGGACAGGGCTACGAGCAGTACTTC	CASSPGQGYEQYF
TRBV9	TRBJ2-5	NA	NA	TGTGCCAGCAGCGTAGGAGACCGTTCGCCCCAGTACTTC	CASSVGDRSPQYF
TRBV7-9	TRBJ1-4	TRBD1	NA	TGTGCCAGCAGCCATTACAGGGGTGGAGAAAAACTGTTTTTT	CASSHYRGGEKLFF
TRBV13	TRBJ2-1	TRBD2	NA	TGTGCCAGCAGCTTAGGACTAGCGGGAGGAGTGCAGTTCTTC	CASSLGLAGGVQFF
TRBV14	TRBJ2-7	TRBD2	few	TGTGCCAGCAGCCAAGGACTAGCGGGAGGGGTCTACGAGCAGTACTTC	CASSQGLAGGVYEQYF
TRBV28	TRBJ2-1	TRBD1	NA	TGTGCCAGCAGCTCCTCGACAGGGAAAGTCGCCTACAATGAGCAGTTCTTC	CASSSSTGKVAYNEQFF
TRBV28	TRBJ2-7	TRBD1	once	TGTGCCAGCACCTCCAACCGACAGGGGTTGGTCGAGCAGTACTTC	CASTSNRQGLVEQYF
TRBV7-2	TRBJ2-4	NA	NA	TGTGCCAGCAGCTTACAACAAGGGGGAATTCACATTCAGTACTTC	CASSLQQGGIHIQYF
TRBV28	TRBJ1-5	NA	NA	TGTGCCAGCAGTTTAACGGAAGACGGTAGCAATCAGCCCCAGCATTTT	CASSLTEDGSNQPQHF
TRBV4-3	TRBJ2-2	NA	NA	TGCGCCAGCAGCCCCAGCTGGGTGGGGTCCGGGGAGCTGTTTTTT	CASSPSWVGSGELFF
TRBV4-1	TRBJ2-7	TRBD1	NA	TGCGCCAGCAGCCACGAGACAGGGAGCTACGAGCAGTACTTC	CASSHETGSYEQYF
TRBV9	TRBJ2-3	NA	NA	TGTGCCAGCAGCGCCGGGGGACGTGAAGATACGCAGTATTTT	CASSAGGREDTQYF
TRBV7-6	TRBJ2-1	NA	once	TGTGCCAGCAACTTAGGGGGAGGGCCTCTCAATGAGCAGTTCTTC	CASNLGGGPLNEQFF
TRBV5-4	TRBJ2-3	TRBD2	NA	TGTGCCAGCAGCTCAGTAGCGGGAGTGGGCACAGATACGCAGTATTTT	CASSSVAGVGTDTQYF
TRBV2	TRBJ1-3	NA	NA	TGTGCCAGCAGTGTTACCCGCTCTGGAAACACCATATATTTT	CASSVTRSGNTIYF
TRBV25-1	TRBJ2-2	NA	NA	TGTGCCAGCGCGGACACTAACACCGGGGAGCTGTTTTTT	CASADTNTGELFF
TRBV30	TRBJ2-7	TRBD1	NA	TGTGCCTGGAGTGCAGGGGGCTACGAGCAGTACTTC	CAWSAGGYEQYF
TRBV11-3	TRBJ1-2	NA	NA	TGTGCCAGCAGCCACCCCGGGGGCTTAAAGGATGGCTACACCTTC	CASSHPGGLKDGYTF
TRBV6-4	TRBJ1-1	NA	NA	TGTGCCAGCTCGAGGGACGGTATGAACACTGAAGCTTTCTTT	CASSRDGMNTEAFF
TRBV25-1	TRBJ1-1	NA	once	TGTGCCAGCAGTGATTTTGACCGCGGGAACACTGAAGCTTTCTTT	CASSDFDRGNTEAFF
TRBV7-9	TRBJ1-1	TRBD1	NA	TGTGCCAGCAGCGCCACGGACAGGGACACTGAAGCTTTCTTT	CASSATDRDTEAFF
TRBV19	TRBJ2-7	NA	once	TGTGCCACTAGTCGGGCTCACCTCTACGAGCAGTACTTC	CATSRAHLYEQYF
TRBV27	TRBJ2-1	NA	NA	TGTGCCAGCAGTTTCGAGGGTGAGCAGTTCTTC	CASSFEGEQFF
TRBV10-2	TRBJ1-3	NA	NA	TGCGCCAGCAGTGAGTCGATAGGGTCTGGAAACACCATATATTTT	CASSESIGSGNTIYF
TRBV27	TRBJ1-5	NA	NA	TGTGCCAGCAGTTCGGGGACACCGTGGAATCAGCCCCAGCATTTT	CASSSGTPWNQPQHF
TRBV11-2	TRBJ2-7	NA	once	TGTGCCAGCAGCTTAGGCGCAGGCCCCCTCTACGAGCAGTACTTC	CASSLGAGPLYEQYF
TRBV27	TRBJ1-4	NA	NA	TGTGCCAGCAGTTTAGGGGCAGGGGTAACAGAAAAACTGTTTTTT	CASSLGAGVTEKLFF
TRBV6-1	TRBJ2-1	NA	NA	TGTGCCAGCAGTCTCGACAGAACAAGCAATGAGCAGTTCTTC	CASSLDRTSNEQFF
TRBV6-5	TRBJ2-7	NA	NA	TGTGCCAGCAGTACCCCCTACGAGCAGTACTTC	CASSTPYEQYF
TRBV13	TRBJ2-1	TRBD2	NA	TGTGCCAGCAGCGAGACTAGCGGAAACAATGAGCAGTTCTTC	CASSETSGNNEQFF
TRBV10-3	TRBJ2-1	NA	NA	TGTGCCGCAGGCGGAGGGGCCTACAATGAGCAGTTCTTC	CAAGGGAYNEQFF
TRBV19	TRBJ2-3	NA	NA	TGTGCCAGTAGCCGGGACTCCACAGATACGCAGTATTTT	CASSRDSTDTQYF
TRBV27	TRBJ1-5	NA	NA	TGTGCCAGTACGTGGGGAAAGCCCCAGCATTTT	CASTWGKPQHF